This T cell receptor beta chain stems from a study of control samples from healthy donors and cancer patients. Clones were sequenced by immunoSEQ multiplex PCR, and TCRdb holds only the in-frame ones, with some missing. The sample lists some 250,000 clones, over 75% occurring once. The ends lost 6 bases at V and 10 bases at J; junction bases unmatched: 5. This CDR3 contains 13 residues. This clonotype originated in a woman aged 55-70 years with lung cancer. The chain carries TRBV12-3 or TRBV12-4 and TRBJ1-4, with 10 bases lining up with TRBD1. Sequencing was performed on PBMCs. CDR3 nucleotide sequence: TGTGCCAGCAGCCGACAGGGGGCTGCAAAACTGTTTTTT. Protein product: CASSRQGAAKLFF.